This T cell receptor beta chain was profiled in a study of patients and donors after allogeneic stem cell transplantation. The length of the CDR3 is 15 residues. Germline CDR1 is SGDLS and CDR2 is YYNGEE. V lost 0 bases, J lost 0 bases, and 10 bases lay in between. TCRdb re-derived calls from the RT-PCR reads in MiXCR, one entry per CDR3 protein. The table shows fewer than 500,000 distinct CDR3 sequences, with 16% occurring only once. This clonotype occurred a few times. The sequence derives from a human donor who was either an allogeneic HSCT recipient or a stem cell or donor lymphocyte infusion donor (not recorded which). It is not recorded whose cells these are; they may come from a transplant donor. Material for sequencing was blood, either unsorted or a sorted T cell fraction (not recorded which). The rearrangement links TRBV9 to TRBJ2-7; D may be TRBD2 (6 bases). This CDR3 reads CASSVEEGSSYEQYF. The CDR3 DNA sequence: TGTGCCAGCAGCGTAGAGGAGGGCAGCTCCTACGAGCAGTACTTC.